This T cell receptor (beta chain) is from a study of tumor-infiltrating lymphocytes in primary liver carcinoma. In addition to blood RNA drawn from unsorted whole blood, germline DNA was extracted. Concerning this clonotype itself: The antigen is undetermined. This CDR3 is missing its conserved last phenylalanine or tryptophan, likely due to a read error.

The study, taken as a whole, reports: Pairs comparing tumor with adjacent tissue or blood overlapped less than pairs drawn from tumor regions.

Total RNA (roughly 0.45 ug) served as template for TCR beta cDNA synthesis primed by a constant-region primer. Library construction for TCR beta comprised three nested multiplex PCR rounds performed with slightly modified ARM-PCR. TCRdb called the multiplex PCR reads again in MiXCR, with one record for every CDR3 protein. Of fewer than 350,000 distinct CDR3 sequences detected, 65% appear once; the ten largest clones hold roughly 8.6%. This clonotype originated in a man aged 35 to 55 with primary liver carcinoma and hepatitis B virus infection. Sequenced sample: peripheral blood.

CDR3 nucleotides: TGCGCCAGCAGCCCCTGTGGAGGTTACAATGAGCAGTTCTCC. Protein sequence: CASSPCGGYNEQFS. This chain joins TRBV5-1 and TRBJ2-1; weak D call: TRBD2 (5 bases). The CDR3 contains 14 residues. With 4 bases removed from V and 4 bases from J, the gap between germline ends came to 12 bases. Germline values: CDR1 SGHRS, CDR2 YFSETQ.